This entry features one T cell receptor beta chain sequence. In the authors' methods: The authors estimated nucleated cell counts from reference gene primer amplification. TCRdb keeps only in-frame clones here, not all; method: immunoSEQ multiplex PCR. V and J calls and clone size come straight from that table; D and trimming were deduced from the DNA. The sample comprises roughly 340,000 clones, about 90% of which are singletons, and approximately 3.5% rests with the top ten. Germline-derived CDR1 and CDR2 are SEHNR and FQNEAQ (reference sequence). The V end was cut by 4 bases, the J end by 0 bases, with 10 bases between. The CDR3 runs to 15 residues. This specimen comes from a study of blood T cell repertoires in COVID-19.

This chain uses TRBV7-9 with TRBJ1-3, with D unclear. The receptor's source is a woman younger than 30 who had recovered from COVID-19. What was sequenced was peripheral blood. The CDR3 sequence is CASSSPAASGNTIYF. CDR3 sequence (DNA): TGTGCCAGCAGCTCGCCAGCGGCCTCTGGAAACACCATATATTTT.